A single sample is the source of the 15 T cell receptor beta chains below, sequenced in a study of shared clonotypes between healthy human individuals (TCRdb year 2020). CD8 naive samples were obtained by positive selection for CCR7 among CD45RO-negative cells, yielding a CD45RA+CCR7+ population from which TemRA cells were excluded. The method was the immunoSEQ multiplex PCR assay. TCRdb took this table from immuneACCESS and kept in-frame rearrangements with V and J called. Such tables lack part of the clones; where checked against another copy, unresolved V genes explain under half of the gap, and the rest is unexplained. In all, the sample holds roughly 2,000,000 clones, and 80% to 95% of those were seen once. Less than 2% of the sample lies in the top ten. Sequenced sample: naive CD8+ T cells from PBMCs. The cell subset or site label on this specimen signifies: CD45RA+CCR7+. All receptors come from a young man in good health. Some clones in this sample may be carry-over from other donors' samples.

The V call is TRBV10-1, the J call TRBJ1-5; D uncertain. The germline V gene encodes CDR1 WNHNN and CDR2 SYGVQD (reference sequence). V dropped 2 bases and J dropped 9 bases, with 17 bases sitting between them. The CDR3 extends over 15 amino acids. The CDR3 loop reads CASSELSYRAGPQHF. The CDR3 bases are TGCGCCAGCAGTGAGCTCTCTTACCGGGCTGGGCCCCAGCATTTT.

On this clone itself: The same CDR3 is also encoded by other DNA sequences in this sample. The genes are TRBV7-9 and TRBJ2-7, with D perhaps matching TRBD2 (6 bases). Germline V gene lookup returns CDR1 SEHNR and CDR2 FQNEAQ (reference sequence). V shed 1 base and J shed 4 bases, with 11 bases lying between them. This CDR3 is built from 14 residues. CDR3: CASSLGGVVYEQYF. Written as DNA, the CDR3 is TGTGCCAGCAGCTTAGGGGGGGTGGTATACGAGCAGTACTTC.

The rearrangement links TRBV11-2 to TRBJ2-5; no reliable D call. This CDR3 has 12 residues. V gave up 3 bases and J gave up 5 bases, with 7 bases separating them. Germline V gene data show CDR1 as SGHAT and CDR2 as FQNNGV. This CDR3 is CASSLLVETQYF. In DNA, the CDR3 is TGTGCCAGCAGCTTGCTAGTGGAGACCCAGTACTTC.

DNA of the CDR3: TGTGCCAGCAGCTTGGACAGGAACACTGAAGCTTTCTTT. It specifies CASSLDRNTEAFF. This chain uses TRBV7-6 with TRBJ1-1; a possible D gene is TRBD1 (6 bases). V was clipped by 3 bases and J by 1 base, with 6 bases between them. The length of the CDR3 is 13 residues. The germline V gene encodes CDR1 SGHVS and CDR2 FNYEAQ.

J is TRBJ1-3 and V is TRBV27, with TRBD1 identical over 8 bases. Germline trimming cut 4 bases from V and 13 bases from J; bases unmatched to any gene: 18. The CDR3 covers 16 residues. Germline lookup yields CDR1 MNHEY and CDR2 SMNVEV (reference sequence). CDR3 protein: CASSSALAGQGERIYF. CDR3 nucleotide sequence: TGTGCCAGCAGTTCCGCCCTCGCCGGACAGGGCGAAAGAATATATTTT.

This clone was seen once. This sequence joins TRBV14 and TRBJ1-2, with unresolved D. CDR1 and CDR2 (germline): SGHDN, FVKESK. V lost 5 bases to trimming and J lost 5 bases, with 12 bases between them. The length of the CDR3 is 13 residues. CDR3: CASSSYGVYGYTF. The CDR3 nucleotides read TGTGCCAGCAGCTCCTATGGGGTGTATGGCTACACCTTC.

The CDR3 bases are TGTGCCAGCAGTTGGACAGGGGACGTTGGAAACACCATATATTTT. Its protein is CASSWTGDVGNTIYF. The chain employs TRBV6-5 and TRBJ1-3; 9 nucleotides match TRBD1. The CDR3 runs 15 residues. The germline V gene encodes CDR1 MNHEY and CDR2 SVGAGI. J was trimmed by 3 bases and V by 4 bases; bases with no gene match: 4.

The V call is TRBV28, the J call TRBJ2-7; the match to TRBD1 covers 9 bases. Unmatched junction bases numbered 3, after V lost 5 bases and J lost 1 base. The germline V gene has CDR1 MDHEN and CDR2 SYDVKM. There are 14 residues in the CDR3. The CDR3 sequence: CASSMDRGSYEQYF. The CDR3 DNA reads TGTGCCAGCAGTATGGACAGGGGATCCTACGAGCAGTACTTC.

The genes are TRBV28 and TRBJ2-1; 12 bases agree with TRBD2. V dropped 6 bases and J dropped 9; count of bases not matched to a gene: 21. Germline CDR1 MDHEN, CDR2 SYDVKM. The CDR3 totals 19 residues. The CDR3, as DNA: TGTGCCAGCAGCCACTTCGGGCTAGCGGGAGGGCCCTCGGAAGGTGAGCAGTTCTTC. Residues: CASSHFGLAGGPSEGEQFF.

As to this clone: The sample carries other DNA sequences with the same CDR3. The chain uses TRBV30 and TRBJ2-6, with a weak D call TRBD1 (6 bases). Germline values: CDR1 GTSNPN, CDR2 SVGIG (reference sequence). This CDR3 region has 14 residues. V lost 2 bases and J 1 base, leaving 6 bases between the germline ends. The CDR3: CAWSTGSGANVLTF. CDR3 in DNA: TGTGCCTGGAGTACAGGGTCTGGGGCCAACGTCCTGACTTTC. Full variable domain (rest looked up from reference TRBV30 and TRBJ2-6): SQTIHQWPATLVQPVGSPLSLECTVEGTSNPNLYWYRQAAGRGLQLLFYSVGIGQISSEVPQNLSASRPQDRQFILSSKKLLLSDSGFYLCAWSTGSGANVLTFGAGSRLTVL.

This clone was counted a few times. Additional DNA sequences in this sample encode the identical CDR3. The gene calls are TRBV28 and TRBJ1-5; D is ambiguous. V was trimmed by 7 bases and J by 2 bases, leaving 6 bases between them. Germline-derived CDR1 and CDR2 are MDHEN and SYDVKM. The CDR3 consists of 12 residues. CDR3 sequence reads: CASTPRNQPQHF. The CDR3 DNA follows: TGTGCCAGCACACCACGCAATCAGCCCCAGCATTTT.

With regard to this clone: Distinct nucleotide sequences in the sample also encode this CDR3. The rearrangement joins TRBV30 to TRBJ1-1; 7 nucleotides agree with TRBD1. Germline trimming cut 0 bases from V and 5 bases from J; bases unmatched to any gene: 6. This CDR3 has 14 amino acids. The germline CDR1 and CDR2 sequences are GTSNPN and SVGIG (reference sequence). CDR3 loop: CAWSVLAGGTEAFF. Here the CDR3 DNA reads TGTGCCTGGAGTGTACTGGCAGGGGGGACTGAAGCTTTCTTT. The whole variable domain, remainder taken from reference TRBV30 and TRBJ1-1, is SQTIHQWPATLVQPVGSPLSLECTVEGTSNPNLYWYRQAAGRGLQLLFYSVGIGQISSEVPQNLSASRPQDRQFILSSKKLLLSDSGFYLCAWSVLAGGTEAFFGQGTRLTVV.

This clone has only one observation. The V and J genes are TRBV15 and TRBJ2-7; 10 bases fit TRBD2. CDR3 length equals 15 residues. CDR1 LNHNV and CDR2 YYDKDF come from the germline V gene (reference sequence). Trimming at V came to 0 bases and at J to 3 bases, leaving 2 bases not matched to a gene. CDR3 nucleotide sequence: TGTGCCACCAGCAGAGAGGCTAGCGGGAGCTACGAGCAGTACTTC. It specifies CATSREASGSYEQYF.

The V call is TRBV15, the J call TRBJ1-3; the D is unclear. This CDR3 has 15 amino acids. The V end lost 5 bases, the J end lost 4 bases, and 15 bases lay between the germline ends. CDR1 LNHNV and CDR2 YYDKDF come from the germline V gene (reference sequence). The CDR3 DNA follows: TGTGCCACCAGCCCAACTCGGAAGATAGGAAACACCATATATTTT. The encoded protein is CATSPTRKIGNTIYF.

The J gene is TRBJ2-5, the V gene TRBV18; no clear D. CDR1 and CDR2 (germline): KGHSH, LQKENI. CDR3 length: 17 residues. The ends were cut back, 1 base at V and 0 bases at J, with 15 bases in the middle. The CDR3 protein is CASSPRDNGRDQETQYF. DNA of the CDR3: TGTGCCAGCTCACCACGCGACAACGGACGGGACCAAGAGACCCAGTACTTC.